This T cell receptor (beta chain) came from a study of blood T cell repertoires in COVID-19. Overall study context: Samples representing acute and convalescent COVID-19 were sourced from the United States, Italy and Spain. Sample material is recorded as cDNA or gDNA derived from T cells, B-cell-depleted T cells, or PBMCs.

As originally analysed: Reference gene primer amplification gave estimated nucleated cell counts. Measured with immunoSEQ multiplex PCR; TCRdb has only the in-frame clones, and not every one. V, J and clone size are those of that table, while D and trimming were read from the DNA. The sample lists roughly 200,000 clones, 81% occurring once. The germline V gene has CDR1 MDHEN and CDR2 SYDVKM. This CDR3 region has 16 residues. Trimming took 6 bases from V and 1 from J; bases not matched to a gene: 9. The receptor comes from a woman aged 80 or over with acute or convalescent COVID-19. This chain uses TRBV28 with TRBJ1-1; TRBD1 agrees at 9 bases. Sequencing input: peripheral blood. The CDR3 spells CASRRQRGQGNTEAFF. The CDR3 region has the DNA TGTGCCAGCAGAAGACAGAGGGGACAGGGGAACACTGAAGCTTTCTTT.